The 20 T cell receptor beta chains below come from one sample, sequenced in a study of post-analysis software for immune sequencing data. Study-wide results and limits: Controls showed lower frequencies than patients for roughly 5 TRBV segments, and TRBV5-6, TRBV5-1 and TRBV20-1 were among these.

TCR beta cDNA libraries included unique molecular identifiers. TCRdb reanalysed the PCR reads using MiXCR and keeps one entry per CDR3 protein. Of 820,000 or so distinct CDR3 sequences in the sample, approximately 50% were seen once. Antigens for these TCRs are unknown. The sequenced material came from blood. The receptors originated from a girl aged 5-17 years with multiple sclerosis.

This clonotype was found once. The V call is TRBV5-1, the J call TRBJ2-1, with D unresolved. Between the trimmed V and J ends, which lost 1 base and 4 bases, there was a span of 15 bases. This CDR3 spans 16 amino acids. CDR1 SGHRS and CDR2 YFSETQ come from the germline V gene. CDR3 loop: CASSLLPRAPYNEQFF. The CDR3 DNA reads as TGCGCCAGCAGCTTGCTCCCCCGGGCGCCATACAATGAGCAGTTCTTC.

This rearrangement joins TRBV7-9 to TRBJ1-2; 8 bases match TRBD1. Germline V gene sequence: CDR1 SEHNR, CDR2 FQNEAQ (reference sequence). Losses at the gene ends were 3 bases for V and 6 bases for J; bases not matched to a gene: 12. The CDR3 loop spans 16 amino acids. The CDR3 bases are TGTGCCAGCAGCTTCCCGGACAGGGAGAGTTTTGATGGCTACACCTTC. Its protein product is CASSFPDRESFDGYTF.

This clonotype has just a few counts. This chain joins TRBV9 and TRBJ2-1, with TRBD2 matching over 9 bases. Germline trimming cut 0 bases from V and 0 bases from J; bases unmatched to any gene: 13. The length of the CDR3 is 20 residues. Germline CDR1 and CDR2: SGDLS and YYNGEE. The CDR3 nucleotides are TGTGCCAGCAGCGTAGATAGCGGGGGTTCTTCAATTAGCTCCTACAATGAGCAGTTCTTC. It is translated as CASSVDSGGSSISSYNEQFF. Full variable domain (outside the CDR3, taken from reference TRBV9 and TRBJ2-1): DSGVTQTPKHLITATGQRVTLRCSPRSGDLSVYWYQQSLDQGLQFLIQYYNGEERAKGNILERFSAQQFPDLHSELNLSSLELGDSALYFCASSVDSGGSSISSYNEQFFGPGTRLTVL.

V gene TRBV3-1 combines with J gene TRBJ2-7, with D possibly being TRBD2 (5 bases). CDR1 and CDR2 (germline): LGHDT, YNNKEL (reference sequence). This CDR3 spans 15 amino acids. V lost 4 bases and J 3 bases, leaving 16 bases between the germline ends. The CDR3 sequence: CASSPRGDKVYEQYF. CDR3 nucleotide sequence: TGTGCCAGCAGCCCCCGGGGTGACAAAGTCTACGAGCAGTACTTC.

The J gene is TRBJ2-1, the V gene TRBV11-2; a possible D gene is TRBD1 (5 bases). The CDR3 is 16 residues long. Trimming shortened V by 5 bases and J by 6 bases, and 20 bases separated the two germline ends. CDR1 and CDR2 from the germline V gene are SGHAT and FQNNGV. The CDR3, as DNA: TGTGCCAGCAGCCTGACCCAGGGAAGAGGATCCAATGAGCAGTTCTTC. As protein: CASSLTQGRGSNEQFF.

The chain carries TRBV18 and TRBJ2-7; no clear D. Trimming removed 4 bases from V and 1 base from J, with 14 bases in between. Germline CDR1 and CDR2: KGHSH and LQKENI. There are 15 residues in the CDR3. CDR3 in amino acids: CASSQPDSRSYEQYF. The CDR3 bases are TGTGCCAGCTCACAACCCGATTCCAGGTCCTACGAGCAGTACTTC. Full variable domain (missing parts from reference TRBV18 and TRBJ2-7): NAGVMQNPRHLVRRRGQEARLRCSPMKGHSHVYWYRQLPEEGLKFMVYLQKENIIDESGMPKERFSAEFPKEGPSILRIQQVVRGDSAAYFCASSQPDSRSYEQYFGPGTRLTVT.

Here the CDR3 reads CASSKGDYRTYEQYF. CDR3 in DNA: TGTGCCAGCAGCAAGGGGGACTATCGTACCTACGAGCAGTACTTC. The chain couples TRBV12-3 or TRBV12-4 to TRBJ2-7; maybe TRBD2 (7 bases). Trimming removed 6 bases from V and 2 bases from J, with 17 bases in between. The CDR3 is made up of 15 amino acids.

This clonotype showed up just a few times. This chain joins TRBV20-1 and TRBJ2-5; possibly TRBD1 for D (5 bases). Per the germline V gene, CDR1 is DFQATT and CDR2 is SNEGSKA (reference sequence). V was trimmed by 3 bases and J by 1 base, leaving 9 bases between them. The CDR3 is made up of 13 amino acids. The CDR3 protein is CSASGAGQETQYF. As DNA, the CDR3 is TGCAGTGCTAGTGGGGCAGGCCAAGAGACCCAGTACTTC.

This clonotype turned up a few times. The chain joins TRBV27 to TRBJ1-2; TRBD1 might be the D (5 bases). From germline, CDR1 is MNHEY and CDR2 SMNVEV (reference sequence). The CDR3 sequence is 15 residues long. V was shortened by 3 bases and J by 2 bases, with 13 bases between the two germline ends. The CDR3 spells CASSLTAGTNYGYTF. As DNA, the CDR3 is TGTGCCAGCAGTTTGACAGCCGGGACCAACTATGGCTACACCTTC.

This clonotype was seen more than once but under ten times. The chain has TRBV20-1 and TRBJ2-5; D is possibly TRBD2 (5 bases). The CDR3 sequence is 13 residues long. V lost 5 bases and J lost 2, with 12 bases in between. Germline assignment: CDR1 DFQATT and CDR2 SNEGSKA (reference sequence). The CDR3 sequence: CSAQRTGQETQYF. The CDR3, as DNA: TGCAGTGCTCAACGGACGGGACAAGAGACCCAGTACTTC.

This clonotype was recorded only once. The J gene is TRBJ1-2, the V gene TRBV7-2, with unresolved D. Germline V gene lookup returns CDR1 SGHTA and CDR2 FQGNSA. The CDR3 consists of 13 residues. V lost 5 bases, J lost 6 bases, and 13 bases lay in between. The CDR3 DNA is TGTGCCAGCAGCCAGCCCAGACGTCATGGCTACACCTTC. Translated, it gives CASSQPRRHGYTF.

This clonotype was observed a handful of times. The chain links TRBV10-3 to TRBJ1-2, with no clear D. This CDR3 comprises 13 residues. Trimming stripped 3 bases from V and 8 bases from J, with 13 bases between. The germline CDR1 and CDR2 sequences are ENHRY and SYGVKD. For the CDR3, the DNA is TGTGCCATCAGTGATGTCACCTCCGGGGGCTACACCTTC. It translates to CAISDVTSGGYTF.

This chain uses TRBV15 with TRBJ2-4; TRBD1 matches 9 bases. The J call may not be correct, given that the DNA end is closer to TRBJ2-7. This CDR3 has 15 residues. Germline assignment: CDR1 LNHNV and CDR2 YYDKDF (reference sequence). The CDR3 region is CATSGGTGLADEQYF. The CDR3 bases are TGTGCCACCAGCGGGGGGACAGGGTTGGCGGACGAGCAGTACTTC.

The chain carries TRBV10-3 and TRBJ1-2; tentative D call: TRBD1 (5 bases). This CDR3 contains 12 residues. Germline V gene data show CDR1 as ENHRY and CDR2 as SYGVKD. The germline V and J ends were trimmed by 9 bases and 3 bases, with 11 bases remaining between them. CDR3 sequence (DNA): TGTGCCATACCGGGACGGGACTATGGCTACACCTTC. Translation: CAIPGRDYGYTF.

CDR3 protein: CSVGGLDRFYGYTF. In nucleotides, the CDR3 is TGCAGCGTTGGAGGGCTTGACAGATTCTATGGCTACACCTTC. This chain links TRBV29-1 with TRBJ1-2, with D maybe TRBD1 (5 bases). This CDR3 spans 14 amino acids. V was cut by 4 bases and J by 4 bases, with 16 bases left in between. CDR1 and CDR2 (germline): SQVTM, ANQGSEA.

This clonotype turned up a few times. The V gene is TRBV7-9, the J gene TRBJ2-5, with no clear D. There are 13 residues in the CDR3. CDR1 and CDR2 from the germline V gene are SEHNR and FQNEAQ (reference sequence). V was trimmed by 5 bases and J by 5 bases, leaving 12 bases between them. The CDR3 loop reads CASSLHQAETQYF. CDR3 in DNA: TGTGCCAGCAGCCTCCACCAAGCCGAGACCCAGTACTTC.

The chain recombines TRBV29-1 with TRBJ2-4; D call uncertain. The J call is uncertain, as TRBJ2-7 better fits the DNA end. The CDR3 has 9 residues. The germline V gene encodes CDR1 SQVTM and CDR2 ANQGSEA. CDR3 protein: CSVEAEQYF. The CDR3 DNA reads TGCAGCGTTGAAGCCGAGCAGTACTTC.

The chain combines TRBV10-1 with TRBJ1-5, with D possibly TRBD1 on 5 matching bases. Germline V gene data show CDR1 as WNHNN and CDR2 as SYGVQD (reference sequence). V gave up 3 bases and J gave up 6 bases, with 9 bases separating them. There are 13 residues in the CDR3. Here the CDR3 DNA reads TGCGCCAGCAGTGAAGGACACTTTCAGCCCCAGCATTTT. Protein: CASSEGHFQPQHF.

The rearrangement joins TRBV29-1 to TRBJ1-1; 10 nucleotides align to TRBD1. V shed 8 bases, J shed 1 base, and the junction held 4 bases outside the gene matches. This CDR3 spans 13 amino acids. CDR1 SQVTM and CDR2 ANQGSEA come from the germline V gene. DNA for the CDR3: TGCAGCATCCGGGACAGGGGGAACACTGAAGCTTTCTTT. Residues: CSIRDRGNTEAFF.

The genes are TRBV7-9 and TRBJ2-7; perhaps TRBD1 as D (5 bases). V shed 5 bases and J shed 1 base, with 15 bases lying between them. This CDR3 comprises 15 residues. Germline V CDR1 and CDR2: SEHNR, FQNEAQ (reference sequence). CDR3 sequence: CASSNRQRPSYEQYF. The CDR3 nucleotides are TGTGCCAGCAGCAACAGACAGAGGCCATCCTACGAGCAGTACTTC.